The 21 T cell receptor beta chains listed next were all sequenced from one sample in a study of T cell repertoires in cytomegalovirus infection. These receptors' targets are unknown. MiXCR was run by TCRdb on the reads, yielding one entry per CDR3 protein. Counted here are a few hundred thousand distinct CDR3 sequences, 40% occurring once; the ten biggest clones make up around 50%. The sample in question was cultured PBMCs, obtained from culture after CMV antigen stimulation. These receptors originate from a human donor in good health (CMV status not recorded). Some clones in this sample may be carry-over from other donors' samples.

This clonotype has just a few counts. This chain uses TRBV6-5 with TRBJ2-3; D uncertain. Per germline, CDR1 MNHEY and CDR2 SVGAGI. Trimming took 2 bases from V and 2 from J, leaving 2 bases between them. The CDR3 runs 12 residues. CDR3 amino acids: CASSYDTDTQYF. The CDR3 DNA sequence: TGTGCCAGCAGTTACGACACAGATACGCAGTATTTT.

CDR3 amino acids: CASSQVAGVANIQYF. The CDR3 DNA reads TGCGCCAGCAGCCAAGTAGCGGGAGTGGCAAACATTCAGTACTTC. This rearrangement joins TRBV4-1 to TRBJ2-4; 9 nucleotides line up with TRBD2. This CDR3 is built from 15 residues. The germline CDR1 and CDR2 sequences are MGHRA and YSYEKL. V lost 1 base, J lost 6 bases, and 4 bases stayed unmatched.

CDR3: CARWQGPNLMNTEAFF. The CDR3 DNA follows: TGTGCCAGGTGGCAGGGGCCTAACTTAATGAACACTGAAGCTTTCTTT. The genes are TRBV2 and TRBJ1-1, with D maybe TRBD1 (6 bases). The V end lost 9 bases, the J end lost 0 bases, and 20 bases lay between the germline ends. The CDR3 has 16 residues. Germline assignment: CDR1 SNHLY and CDR2 FYNNEI.

The CDR3 DNA reads TGTGCCAGCACCTGGGGACTGGGGGATGAGCAGTTCTTC. This encodes CASTWGLGDEQFF. J is TRBJ2-1 and V is TRBV5-4, with D possibly being TRBD2 (6 bases). Germline values: CDR1 SGHNT, CDR2 YYREEE (reference sequence). The V end was cut by 6 bases, the J end by 8 bases, with 15 bases between. The CDR3 has 13 amino acids.

This chain links TRBV7-2 with TRBJ2-3; D call uncertain. The CDR3 loop spans 13 amino acids. V shed 3 bases and J shed 5 bases, with 9 bases lying between them. In germline, CDR1 is SGHTA, CDR2 FQGNSA. CDR3 nucleotide sequence: TGTGCCAGCAGCTTTGCAGAAGGAGATACGCAGTATTTT. It codes for CASSFAEGDTQYF.

V gene TRBV19 combines with J gene TRBJ1-2; D may be TRBD1 (5 bases). The CDR3 length is 15 residues. Per germline, CDR1 LNHDA and CDR2 SQIVND (reference sequence). V lost 1 base and J lost 3, with 12 bases in between. For the CDR3, the DNA is TGTGCCAGTAGTATAGTCCGGGGCCAGGACTATGGCTACACCTTC. Residues: CASSIVRGQDYGYTF.

The J gene is TRBJ2-7, the V gene TRBV20-1, with TRBD1 as a possible D gene (5 bases). The V gene's germline CDR1 is DFQATT and CDR2 SNEGSKA (reference sequence). The CDR3 spans 13 residues. V was trimmed by 3 bases and J by 4 bases, leaving 13 bases between them. The CDR3 nucleotides read TGCAGTGCTAGGAAGGGGAAAGCATACGAGCAGTACTTC. Residues: CSARKGKAYEQYF.

The chain has TRBV19 and TRBJ2-7; 8 positions agree with TRBD1. Germline V lookup: CDR1 LNHDA, CDR2 SQIVND (reference sequence). The CDR3 has 14 residues. V lost 4 bases and J lost 3; bases outside the gene matches: 5. CDR3 coding DNA: TGTGCCAGTAGTAGGGGACAGGATATCTACGAGCAGTACTTC. As protein: CASSRGQDIYEQYF.

The rearrangement joins TRBV27 to TRBJ2-7; no clear D gene. V lost 10 bases and J lost 1, with 14 bases in between. Germline values: CDR1 MNHEY, CDR2 SMNVEV (reference sequence). The length of the CDR3 is 13 residues. For the CDR3, the DNA is TGTGCCACGAGACACCAAACATCCTACGAGCAGTACTTC. Its translation: CATRHQTSYEQYF.

V gene TRBV7-6 combines with J gene TRBJ2-1; TRBD2 agrees at 13 bases. Germline values: CDR1 SGHVS, CDR2 FNYEAQ. The V segment lost 3 bases and the J segment 7 bases; nucleotides outside the gene matches: 9. This CDR3 contains 17 residues. The DNA of the CDR3 is TGTGCCAGCAGCTTTAATTTAGGACTAGCGGGGGATAATGAGCAGTTCTTC. Translated, it gives CASSFNLGLAGDNEQFF.

V usage is TRBV9 and J usage is TRBJ2-1, with TRBD1 matching 9 bases. V lost 4 bases and J lost 7; bases outside the gene matches: 9. The germline CDR1 and CDR2 sequences are SGDLS and YYNGEE. The CDR3 has 15 amino acids. This CDR3 reads CASSLGQGSGNEQFF. The DNA of the CDR3 is TGTGCCAGCAGCTTAGGACAGGGGTCTGGAAATGAGCAGTTCTTC.

The rearrangement uses TRBV5-4 and TRBJ2-3; TRBD1 matches at 8 bases. The ends lost 3 bases at V and 5 bases at J; junction bases unmatched: 8. The CDR3 contains 15 residues. Germline CDR1 and CDR2: SGHNT and YYREEE (reference sequence). CDR3 in DNA: TGTGCCAGCAGCTCCCCGGGACAGGCCGTAGATACGCAGTATTTT. This codes for CASSSPGQAVDTQYF. The full variable domain, completed using reference TRBV5-4 and TRBJ2-3, is ETGVTQSPTHLIKTRGQQVTLRCSSQSGHNTVSWYQQALGQGPQFIFQYYREEENGRGNFPPRFSGLQFPNYSSELNVNALELDDSALYLCASSSPGQAVDTQYFGPGTRLTVL.

This clonotype has only a few counts. This chain links TRBV12-3 or TRBV12-4 with TRBJ1-1; 8 nucleotides line up with TRBD1. The CDR3 extends over 13 amino acids. V trimming: 7 bases; J trimming: 5 bases; junction bases outside the gene matches: 6. CDR3 DNA sequence: TGTGCCAGCACTCAGGGGGCTGTTACTGAAGCTTTCTTT. Its protein product is CASTQGAVTEAFF.

The CDR3 protein is CASSPYGKGAYEQYF. The CDR3 nucleotides are TGTGCCAGCAGTCCCTACGGAAAGGGGGCTTACGAGCAGTACTTC. The rearrangement links TRBV12-3 or TRBV12-4 to TRBJ2-7, with 7 bases that match TRBD1. Trimming cost V 5 bases and J 4 bases; bases outside gene matches: 11. The CDR3 length is 15 residues.

This clonotype was found a few times. The V gene is TRBV7-2, the J gene TRBJ2-1; D unresolved. The CDR3 is 18 residues long. V lost 2 bases and J 0 bases, leaving 17 bases between the germline ends. Looked up from germline, CDR1 is SGHTA and CDR2 is FQGNSA. The CDR3 nucleotides are TGTGCCAGCAGCTTAAGAGCGCAGAGGCCGAGCTCCTACAATGAGCAGTTCTTC. Residues: CASSLRAQRPSSYNEQFF.

The J gene is TRBJ2-7, the V gene TRBV7-2, with TRBD2 matching 9 bases. This CDR3 spans 16 amino acids. Germline-derived CDR1 and CDR2 are SGHTA and FQGNSA. V was clipped by 4 bases and J by 7 bases; unmatched bases: 14. CDR3 nucleotide sequence: TGTGCCAGCAGCTCACTCCTTAGCGGGAGTGGGTGGGAGCAGTACTTC. It codes for CASSSLLSGSGWEQYF.

This clonotype occurred a few times. The chain has TRBV6-6 and TRBJ2-1; the match to TRBD2 covers 7 bases. CDR1 is MNHNY, CDR2 SVGAGI, per germline (reference sequence). J lost 8 bases, V lost 4 bases, and 11 bases had no gene match. This CDR3 has 15 residues. This CDR3 reads CASSSPGLADHEQFF. In DNA form, the CDR3 reads TGTGCCAGCAGTTCCCCGGGGCTAGCGGATCATGAGCAGTTCTTC.

J is TRBJ2-7 and V is TRBV5-5, with D perhaps matching TRBD1 (5 bases). Germline CDR1 and CDR2: SGHKS and YYEKEE (reference sequence). The CDR3 is 15 amino acids. Trimming shortened V by 1 base and J by 0 bases, and 11 bases separated the two germline ends. The CDR3 spells CASSLIGVPSYEQYF. CDR3 DNA: TGTGCCAGCAGCTTGATAGGGGTACCCTCCTACGAGCAGTACTTC.

The chain joins TRBV4-1 to TRBJ2-7, with D possibly matching TRBD1 (6 bases). The germline CDR1 and CDR2 sequences are MGHRA and YSYEKL. The CDR3 length is 16 residues. V lost 0 bases to trimming and J lost 0 bases, with 12 bases between them. The CDR3 bases are TGCGCCAGCAGCCAAGAGGCCCAGGGGCACTCCTACGAGCAGTACTTC. As protein: CASSQEAQGHSYEQYF.

As concerns this clonotype: The junction differs from germline at one of its ends, possibly a read error. This chain uses TRBV2 with TRBJ2-7; 8 bases line up with TRBD2. Germline values: CDR1 SNHLY, CDR2 FYNNEI. The CDR3 is 13 amino acids. In DNA, the CDR3 is TGTGTCAGCGAGCGGGAGACCTCCTACGAGCAGTACTTC. It codes for CVSERETSYEQYF. The full variable domain, rest sourced from reference TRBV2 and TRBJ2-7, is EPEVTQTPSHQVTQMGQEVILRCVPISNHLYFYWYRQILGQKVEFLVSFYNNEISEKSEIFDDQFSVERPDGSNFTLKIRSTKLEDSAMYFCVSERETSYEQYFGPGTRLTVT.

The CDR3 DNA reads TGTGCCAGCAGCTTAGGGGCACTAACCTACAATGAGCAGTTCTTC. Encoded protein: CASSLGALTYNEQFF. The rearrangement joins TRBV5-4 to TRBJ2-1, with a possible D match to TRBD1 (5 bases). Trimming left V 2 bases short and J 2 bases short, with 11 bases between. This CDR3 region has 15 residues. CDR1 and CDR2 (germline): SGHNT, YYREEE (reference sequence). Looking up the rest from reference TRBV5-4 and TRBJ2-1 gives the full variable domain: ETGVTQSPTHLIKTRGQQVTLRCSSQSGHNTVSWYQQALGQGPQFIFQYYREEENGRGNFPPRFSGLQFPNYSSELNVNALELDDSALYLCASSLGALTYNEQFFGPGTRLTVL.